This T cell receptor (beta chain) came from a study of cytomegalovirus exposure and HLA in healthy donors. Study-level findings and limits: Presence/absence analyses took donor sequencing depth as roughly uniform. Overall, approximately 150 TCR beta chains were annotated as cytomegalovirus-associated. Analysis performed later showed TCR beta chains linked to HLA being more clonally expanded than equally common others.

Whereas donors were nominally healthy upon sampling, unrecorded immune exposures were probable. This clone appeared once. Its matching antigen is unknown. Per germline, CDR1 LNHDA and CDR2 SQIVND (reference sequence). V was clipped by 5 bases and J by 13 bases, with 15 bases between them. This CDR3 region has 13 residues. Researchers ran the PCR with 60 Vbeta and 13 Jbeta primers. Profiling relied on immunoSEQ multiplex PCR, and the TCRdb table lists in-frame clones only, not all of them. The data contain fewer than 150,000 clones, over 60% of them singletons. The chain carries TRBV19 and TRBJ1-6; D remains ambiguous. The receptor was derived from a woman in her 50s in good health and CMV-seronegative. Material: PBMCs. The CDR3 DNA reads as TGTGCCAGTAGTCAAGGAGGTTTTGATCCCCTCCACTTT. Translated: CASSQGGFDPLHF.